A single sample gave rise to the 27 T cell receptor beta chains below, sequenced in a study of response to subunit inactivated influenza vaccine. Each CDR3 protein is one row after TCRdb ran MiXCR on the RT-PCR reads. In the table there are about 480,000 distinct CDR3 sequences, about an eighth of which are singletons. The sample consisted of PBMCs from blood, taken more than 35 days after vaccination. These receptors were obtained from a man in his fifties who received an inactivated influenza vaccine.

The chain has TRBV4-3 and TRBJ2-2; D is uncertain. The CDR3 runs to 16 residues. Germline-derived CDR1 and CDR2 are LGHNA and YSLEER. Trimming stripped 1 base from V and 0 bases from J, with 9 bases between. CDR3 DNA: TGCGCCAGCAGCCAAGTCAACATAGCGAACACCGGGGAGCTGTTTTTT. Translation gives CASSQVNIANTGELFF.

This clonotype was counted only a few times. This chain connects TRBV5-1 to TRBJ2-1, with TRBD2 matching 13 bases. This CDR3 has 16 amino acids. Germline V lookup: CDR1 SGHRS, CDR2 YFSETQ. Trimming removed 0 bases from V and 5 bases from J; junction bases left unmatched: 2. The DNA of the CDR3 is TGCGCCAGCAGCTTGGGGGGGACTAGCGGGGACAATGAGCAGTTCTTC. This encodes CASSLGGTSGDNEQFF.

CDR3 DNA: TGTGCCAGCAGCGGGGGGACTAGCGGGAGACAAGAGACCCAGTACTTC. This translates into CASSGGTSGRQETQYF. The V gene is TRBV11-2, the J gene TRBJ2-5, with 14 nucleotides matching TRBD2. In germline, CDR1 is SGHAT, CDR2 FQNNGV. The CDR3 runs 16 residues. Trimming cost V 5 bases and J 2 bases; bases outside gene matches: 4. The variable domain in full, completed from reference TRBV11-2 and TRBJ2-5, reads EAGVAQSPRYKIIEKRQSVAFWCNPISGHATLYWYQQILGQGPKLLIQFQNNGVVDDSQLPKDRFSAERLKGVDSTLKIQPAKLEDSAVYLCASSGGTSGRQETQYFGPGTRLLVL.

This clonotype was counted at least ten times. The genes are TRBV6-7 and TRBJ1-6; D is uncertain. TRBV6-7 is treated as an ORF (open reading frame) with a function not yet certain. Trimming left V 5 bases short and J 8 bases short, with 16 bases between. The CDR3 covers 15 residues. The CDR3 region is CASSPILDRDSPLHF. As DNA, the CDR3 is TGTGCCAGCAGTCCGATCTTAGACCGAGATTCACCCCTCCACTTT.

As DNA, the CDR3 is TGTGCCAGCAGCTTCTCGCAGGGTTACGAGCAGTACTTC. It is translated as CASSFSQGYEQYF. V gene TRBV3-1 combines with J gene TRBJ2-7; TRBD1 is a possible D gene (5 bases). The germline V gene encodes CDR1 LGHDT and CDR2 YNNKEL (reference sequence). The germline V and J ends were trimmed by 5 bases and 4 bases, with 12 bases remaining between them. This CDR3 comprises 13 residues.

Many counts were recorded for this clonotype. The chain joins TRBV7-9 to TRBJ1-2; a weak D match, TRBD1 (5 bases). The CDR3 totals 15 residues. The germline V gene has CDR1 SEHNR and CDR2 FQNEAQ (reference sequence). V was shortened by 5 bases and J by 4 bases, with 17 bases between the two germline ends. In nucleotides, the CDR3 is TGTGCCAGCAGCCTTGGGCCGGGACCCGTCTATGGCTACACCTTC. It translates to CASSLGPGPVYGYTF.

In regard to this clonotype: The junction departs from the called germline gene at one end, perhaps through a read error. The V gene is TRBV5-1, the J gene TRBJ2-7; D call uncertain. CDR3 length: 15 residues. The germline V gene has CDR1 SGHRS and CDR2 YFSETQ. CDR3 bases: TGCGTCAGCAGCTTTGTCCGCGGATCCCACTACGAGCAGTACTTC. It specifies CVSSFVRGSHYEQYF. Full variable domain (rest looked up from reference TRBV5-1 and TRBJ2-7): KAGVTQTPRYLIKTRGQQVTLSCSPISGHRSVSWYQQTPGQGLQFLFEYFSETQRNKGNFPGRFSGRQFSNSRSEMNVSTLELGDSALYLCVSSFVRGSHYEQYFGPGTRLTVT.

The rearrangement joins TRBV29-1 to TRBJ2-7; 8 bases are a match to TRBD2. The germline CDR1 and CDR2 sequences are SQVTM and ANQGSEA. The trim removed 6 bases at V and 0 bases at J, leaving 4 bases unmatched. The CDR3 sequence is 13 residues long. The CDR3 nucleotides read TGCAGCGTGCAGCGGGGGCTCTCCTACGAGCAGTACTTC. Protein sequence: CSVQRGLSYEQYF.

CDR3 sequence: CSAKPTGSARTDTQYF. The CDR3, as DNA: TGCAGTGCTAAACCGACAGGGAGCGCTCGCACAGATACGCAGTATTTT. The chain employs TRBV20-1 and TRBJ2-3; 7 nucleotides match TRBD1. The CDR3 has 16 amino acids. Trimming took 4 bases from V and 1 from J; bases not matched to a gene: 11. The germline CDR1 and CDR2 sequences are DFQATT and SNEGSKA (reference sequence).

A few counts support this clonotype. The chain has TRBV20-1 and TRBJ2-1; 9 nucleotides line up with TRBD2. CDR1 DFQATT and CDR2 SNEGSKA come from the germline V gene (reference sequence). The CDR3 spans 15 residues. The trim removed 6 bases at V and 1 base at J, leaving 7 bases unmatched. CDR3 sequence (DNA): TGCAGTGCCGGAGCACTAGCGGGTTCCTACAATGAGCAGTTCTTC. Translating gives CSAGALAGSYNEQFF.

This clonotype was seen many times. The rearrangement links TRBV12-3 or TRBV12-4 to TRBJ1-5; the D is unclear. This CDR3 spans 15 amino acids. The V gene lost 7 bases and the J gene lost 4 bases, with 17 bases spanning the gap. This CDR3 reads CASTPSLGPNQPQHF. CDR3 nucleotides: TGTGCCAGCACCCCTTCACTGGGCCCTAATCAGCCCCAGCATTTT.

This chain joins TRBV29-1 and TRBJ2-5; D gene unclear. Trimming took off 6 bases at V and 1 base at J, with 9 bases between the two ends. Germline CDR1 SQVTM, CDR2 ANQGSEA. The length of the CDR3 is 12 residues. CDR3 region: CSVMFGQETQYF. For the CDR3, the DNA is TGCAGCGTGATGTTTGGCCAAGAGACCCAGTACTTC.

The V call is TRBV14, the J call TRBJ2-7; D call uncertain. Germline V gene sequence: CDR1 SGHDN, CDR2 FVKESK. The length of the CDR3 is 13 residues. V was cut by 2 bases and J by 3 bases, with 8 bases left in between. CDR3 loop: CASSQFIGYEQYF. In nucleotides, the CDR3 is TGTGCCAGCAGCCAATTTATTGGCTACGAGCAGTACTTC.

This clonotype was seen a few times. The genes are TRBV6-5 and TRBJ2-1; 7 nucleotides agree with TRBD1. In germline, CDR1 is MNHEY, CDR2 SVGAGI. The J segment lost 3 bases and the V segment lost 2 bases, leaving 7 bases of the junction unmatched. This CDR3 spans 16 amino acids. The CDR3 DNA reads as TGTGCCAGCAGTTACGGTGTTGGACAGGACTACAATGAGCAGTTCTTC. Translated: CASSYGVGQDYNEQFF.

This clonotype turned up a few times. The CDR3 sequence: CSANDYWLAGSTDTQYF. CDR3 nucleotides: TGCAGTGCCAACGACTATTGGCTAGCGGGCTCCACAGATACGCAGTATTTT. This chain connects TRBV20-1 to TRBJ2-3; TRBD2 matches at 8 bases. CDR1 DFQATT and CDR2 SNEGSKA come from the germline V gene (reference sequence). V gave up 6 bases and J gave up 2 bases; unmatched junction bases: 16. The CDR3 spans 17 residues.

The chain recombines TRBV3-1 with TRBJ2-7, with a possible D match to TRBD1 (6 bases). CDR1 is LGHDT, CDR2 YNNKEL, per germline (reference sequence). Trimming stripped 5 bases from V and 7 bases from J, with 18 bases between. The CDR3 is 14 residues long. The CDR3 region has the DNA TGTGCCAGCAGCTATCTAAGGGGGAGTAAAGAGCAGTACTTC. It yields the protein CASSYLRGSKEQYF.

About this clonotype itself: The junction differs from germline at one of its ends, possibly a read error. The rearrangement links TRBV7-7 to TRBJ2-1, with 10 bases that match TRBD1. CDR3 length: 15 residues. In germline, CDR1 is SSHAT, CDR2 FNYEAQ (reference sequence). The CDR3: CASSLGQGGSNEQFF. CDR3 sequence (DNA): TGTGCTAGCAGCCTCGGACAGGGGGGTTCCAATGAGCAGTTCTTC.

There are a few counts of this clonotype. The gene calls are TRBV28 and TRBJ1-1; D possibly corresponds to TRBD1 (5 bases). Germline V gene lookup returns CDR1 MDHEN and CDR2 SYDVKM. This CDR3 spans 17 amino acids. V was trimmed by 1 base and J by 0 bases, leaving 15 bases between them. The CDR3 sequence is CASSLSLGPTMNTEAFF. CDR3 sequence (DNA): TGTGCCAGCAGTTTATCATTGGGACCCACCATGAACACTGAAGCTTTCTTT.

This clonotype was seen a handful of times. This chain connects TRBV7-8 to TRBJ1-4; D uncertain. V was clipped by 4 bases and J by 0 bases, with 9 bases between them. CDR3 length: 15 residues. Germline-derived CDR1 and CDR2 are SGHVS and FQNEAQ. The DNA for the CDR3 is TGTGCCAGCAGCTCCCTCGGCGCAACTAATGAAAAACTGTTTTTT. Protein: CASSSLGATNEKLFF.

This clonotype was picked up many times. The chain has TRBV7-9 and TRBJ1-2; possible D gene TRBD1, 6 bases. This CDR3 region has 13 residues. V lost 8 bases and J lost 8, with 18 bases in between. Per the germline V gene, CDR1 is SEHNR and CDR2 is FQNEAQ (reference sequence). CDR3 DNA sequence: TGTGCCAGCGTCCCTGGGGGGGGGCAAGGCTACACCTTC. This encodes CASVPGGGQGYTF.

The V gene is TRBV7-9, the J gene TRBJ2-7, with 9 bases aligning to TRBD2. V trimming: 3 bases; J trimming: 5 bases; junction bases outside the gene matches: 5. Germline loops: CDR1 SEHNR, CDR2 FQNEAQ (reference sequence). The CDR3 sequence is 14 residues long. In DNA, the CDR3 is TGTGCCAGCAGCTTTTCCCTAGCGGGGAACGAGCAGTACTTC. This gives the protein CASSFSLAGNEQYF.

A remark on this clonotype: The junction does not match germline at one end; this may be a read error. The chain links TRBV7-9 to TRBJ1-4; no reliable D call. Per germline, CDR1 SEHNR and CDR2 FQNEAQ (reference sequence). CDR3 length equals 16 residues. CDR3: CASSLAASLANDKLFF. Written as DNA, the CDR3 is TGTGCCAGCAGCTTAGCGGCCAGCTTGGCTAATGATAAACTGTTTTTT.

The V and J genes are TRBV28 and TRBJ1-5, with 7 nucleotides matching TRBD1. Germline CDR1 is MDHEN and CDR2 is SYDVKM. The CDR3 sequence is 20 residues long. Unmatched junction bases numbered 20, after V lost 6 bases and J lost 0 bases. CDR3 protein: CASSTHRGDRRTYSNQPQHF. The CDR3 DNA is TGTGCCAGCAGCACCCATAGAGGGGACAGACGGACCTATAGCAATCAGCCCCAGCATTTT.

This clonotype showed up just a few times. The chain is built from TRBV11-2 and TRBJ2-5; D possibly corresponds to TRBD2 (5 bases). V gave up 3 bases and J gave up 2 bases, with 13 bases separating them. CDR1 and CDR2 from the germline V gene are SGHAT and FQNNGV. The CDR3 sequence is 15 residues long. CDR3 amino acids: CASSFLTGLQETQYF. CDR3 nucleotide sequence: TGTGCCAGCAGCTTCCTTACGGGATTACAAGAGACCCAGTACTTC.

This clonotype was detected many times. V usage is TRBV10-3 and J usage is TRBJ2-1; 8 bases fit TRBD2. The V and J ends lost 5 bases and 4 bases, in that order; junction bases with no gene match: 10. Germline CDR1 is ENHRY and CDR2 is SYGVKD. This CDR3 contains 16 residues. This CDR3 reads CAISLGIAGQYNEQFF. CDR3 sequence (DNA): TGTGCCATCAGTCTTGGGATAGCGGGGCAATACAATGAGCAGTTCTTC.

The CDR3 nucleotides read TGTGCCAGCAGCTTCGGTGAAGGGCTCTACGAGCAGTACTTC. Its translation is CASSFGEGLYEQYF. V usage is TRBV5-5 and J usage is TRBJ2-7; D not resolved. Germline V gene sequence: CDR1 SGHKS, CDR2 YYEKEE (reference sequence). The V end lost 2 bases, the J end lost 3 bases, and 12 bases lay between the germline ends. The CDR3 spans 14 residues.

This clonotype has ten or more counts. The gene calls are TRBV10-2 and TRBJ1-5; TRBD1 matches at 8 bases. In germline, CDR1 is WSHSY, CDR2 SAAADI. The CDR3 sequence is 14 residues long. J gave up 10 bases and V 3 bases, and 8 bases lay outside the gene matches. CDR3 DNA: TGCGCCAGCAGTGAACAGGGGGGGAATAATCCCCAGCATTTT. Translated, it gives CASSEQGGNNPQHF.